Below, 26 T cell receptor beta chains from the same sample are listed, as sequenced in a study of monozygotic twins with inflammatory bowel disease. Using the 5' RACE reads, TCRdb records one entry per CDR3 protein without DNA. There are around 380,000 distinct CDR3 sequences in the sample, with around 2.4% held by the top ten. Sequenced input: blood. Source of these receptors: a human donor with ulcerative colitis or Crohn's disease, or a healthy co-twin of an affected twin (not recorded which).

V is TRBV5-1 and J is TRBJ2-1; the TCRdb call, TRBD1, lacks DNA for checking. Germline values: CDR1 SGHRS, CDR2 YFSETQ. This CDR3 contains 15 residues. CDR3 in amino acids: CASFLTGGGYNEQFF.

The chain joins TRBV9 to TRBJ2-2. This CDR3 has 13 residues. Germline CDR1 is SGDLS and CDR2 is YYNGEE. The CDR3 sequence is CASSVGPSGELFF.

V and J are TRBV11-2 and TRBJ2-2; TCRdb calls TRBD1, which cannot be checked without DNA. CDR3 length: 14 amino acids. Germline V gives CDR1 SGHAT, CDR2 FQNNGV. Here the CDR3 reads CASSTRARTGELFF.

This chain connects TRBV19 to TRBJ1-5; TCRdb indicates TRBD1, and absent DNA this call remains unverified. This CDR3 has 15 residues. CDR1 is LNHDA and CDR2 is SQIVND in the germline V gene (reference sequence). This CDR3 is CASSGRQGSNQPQHF.

This rearrangement joins TRBV7-2 to TRBJ2-3. The V gene's germline CDR1 is SGHTA and CDR2 FQGNSA. This CDR3 contains 14 residues. This CDR3 reads CASTYKGRTDTQYF.

The V and J genes are TRBV27 and TRBJ2-4; TCRdb returns TRBD1, unconfirmable since there is no DNA. The CDR3 covers 16 residues. CDR1 and CDR2 (germline): MNHEY, SMNVEV (reference sequence). CDR3 sequence reads: CASSLSGGLAKNIQYF.

This chain uses TRBV27 with TRBJ2-7; TCRdb designates TRBD2, a call that cannot be tested without DNA. This CDR3 region has 15 residues. CDR1 MNHEY and CDR2 SMNVEV come from the germline V gene (reference sequence). CDR3 sequence reads: CASSMGLAGAYEQYF.

This chain links TRBV10-3 with TRBJ1-2. Germline-derived CDR1 and CDR2 are ENHRY and SYGVKD. The CDR3 is 14 residues long. Here the CDR3 reads CAISEGSANYGYTF.

This chain links TRBV5-1 with TRBJ2-7; TCRdb outputs TRBD2, but without DNA this stays unchecked. CDR3 length equals 18 residues. The V gene's germline CDR1 is SGHRS and CDR2 YFSETQ. The CDR3: CASSLDARDSGNSYEQYF.

This chain links TRBV19 with TRBJ2-1; the D call of TRBD1 rests on TCRdb alone, since no DNA is present to check it. This CDR3 has 14 residues. Per germline, CDR1 LNHDA and CDR2 SQIVND (reference sequence). The CDR3 loop reads CASSMPPYYNEQFF.

The V and J genes are TRBV7-2 and TRBJ1-5; TCRdb outputs TRBD1, but without DNA this stays unchecked. This CDR3 has 16 amino acids. Germline-derived CDR1 and CDR2 are SGHTA and FQGNSA. CDR3 sequence reads: CASSLGRRGGNQPQHF. The variable domain in full, completed from reference TRBV7-2 and TRBJ1-5, reads GAGVSQSPSNKVTEKGKDVELRCDPISGHTALYWYRQSLGQGLEFLIYFQGNSAPDKSGLPSDRFSAERTGGSVSTLTIQRTQQEDSAVYLCASSLGRRGGNQPQHFGDGTRLSIL.

V is TRBV14 and J is TRBJ2-1; absent DNA, TCRdb's TRBD2 call cannot be checked. Germline CDR1 and CDR2: SGHDN and FVKESK. The CDR3 spans 15 residues. CDR3 protein: CASSQTGTLYNEQFF.

The genes are TRBV7-3 and TRBJ2-1; TCRdb selects TRBD1, and the lack of DNA leaves this call unchecked. This CDR3 spans 14 amino acids. The germline gives CDR1 SGHTA, CDR2 FQGTGA. The CDR3 sequence is CASSLGGSQGEQFF.

This rearrangement joins TRBV5-4 to TRBJ2-2; with no DNA, the TCRdb D assignment of TRBD1 cannot be verified. The CDR3 contains 15 residues. Germline V gene data show CDR1 as SGHNT and CDR2 as YYREEE (reference sequence). This chain's CDR3 is CASGQGARNTGELFF.

The chain joins TRBV5-1 to TRBJ1-4. This CDR3 has 16 amino acids. Germline values: CDR1 SGHRS, CDR2 YFSETQ. CDR3 sequence: CASSLLPRDGYEKLFF.

The rearrangement uses TRBV21-1 and TRBJ2-1. TRBV21-1 is a recognized pseudogene. The length of the CDR3 is 22 residues. The CDR3 region is CASSKALFCFRAGRRPYNEQFF.

The chain links TRBV6-5 to TRBJ2-1; the D call of TRBD2 rests on TCRdb alone, since no DNA is present to check it. CDR1 and CDR2 (germline): MNHEY, SVGAGI. This CDR3 is 16 amino acids long. The chain's CDR3 is CASSYSGRDYSREQFF.

This chain links TRBV18 with TRBJ1-1. This CDR3 region has 15 residues. Germline CDR1 and CDR2: KGHSH and LQKENI. The CDR3 spells CASSYIGGANTEAFF.

This sequence joins TRBV30 and TRBJ1-1. Per germline, CDR1 GTSNPN and CDR2 SVGIG (reference sequence). This CDR3 is 13 amino acids long. The CDR3 reads CAWSVQGNTEAFF.

J is TRBJ2-7 and V is TRBV20-1; TCRdb proposes TRBD1, but this gene call is untestable without DNA. Per the germline V gene, CDR1 is DFQATT and CDR2 is SNEGSKA (reference sequence). This CDR3 is built from 13 residues. The CDR3 region is CSAREDNSYEQYF.

The J gene is TRBJ1-5, the V gene TRBV20-1. The V gene's germline CDR1 is DFQATT and CDR2 SNEGSKA (reference sequence). The CDR3 is made up of 15 amino acids. CDR3 loop: CSARYAFDSNQPQHF.

The chain recombines TRBV7-2 with TRBJ2-1; no DNA is available, so the TRBD2 call from TCRdb remains unchecked. CDR1 is SGHTA, CDR2 FQGNSA, per germline. This CDR3 is built from 16 residues. CDR3 in amino acids: CASSSRGRPTPNEQFF.

This chain links TRBV20-1 with TRBJ1-5; the D gene TCRdb calls, TRBD1, cannot be checked with no DNA. The germline V gene has CDR1 DFQATT and CDR2 SNEGSKA (reference sequence). CDR3 size: 14 residues. CDR3 residues: CSALRDRGDQPQHF.

The rearrangement links TRBV10-3 to TRBJ1-6; TCRdb's assignment of TRBD1 cannot be checked, as there is no DNA. This CDR3 is built from 13 residues. From germline, CDR1 is ENHRY and CDR2 SYGVKD. CDR3 loop: CAIGGQGDSPLHF.

This chain links TRBV27 with TRBJ1-1. Germline V gene data show CDR1 as MNHEY and CDR2 as SMNVEV (reference sequence). The CDR3 sequence is 13 residues long. CDR3 protein: CASSFSEVTEAFF.

The chain combines TRBV6-2 or TRBV6-3 with TRBJ1-4; checking the TCRdb D call of TRBD1 is not possible without DNA. From germline, CDR1 is MNHEY and CDR2 SVGEGT. This CDR3 comprises 13 residues. Here the CDR3 reads CASTRAPKGKLFF.